The next 9 T cell receptor beta chains were all read from a single sample in a study of T cells after yellow fever vaccination. TCRdb independently ran MiXCR on the 5' RACE reads; one entry per CDR3 protein. The sample lists approximately 74,000 distinct CDR3 sequences, around 6.2% occurring once. Source: CD4+ T cells sorted from PBMCs, taken less than 16 days after the first yellow fever vaccination. These receptors were collected from a man aged 18 to 29 who received the YFV17D yellow fever vaccine.

In this sample, this clonotype turned up many times. V gene TRBV5-4 combines with J gene TRBJ2-5; TRBD1 agrees at 9 bases. The V segment lost 3 bases and the J segment 5 bases; nucleotides outside the gene matches: 5. This CDR3 is 14 amino acids long. Germline CDR1 is SGHNT and CDR2 is YYREEE (reference sequence). This CDR3 reads CASSSQGAGETQYF. The CDR3 DNA sequence: TGTGCCAGCAGCTCACAGGGGGCAGGGGAGACCCAGTACTTC.

This clonotype was found many times. The rearrangement links TRBV6-1 to TRBJ2-1, with 7 bases that match TRBD2. Per germline, CDR1 MNHNS and CDR2 SASEGT. This CDR3 region has 13 residues. V was pared by 1 base and J by 8 bases, with 2 bases of the junction left unmatched. For the CDR3, the DNA is TGTGCCAGCAGTGAAGGGACTAGGGATGAGCAGTTCTTC. Encoded protein: CASSEGTRDEQFF.

This clonotype was seen at least ten times. The genes are TRBV9 and TRBJ2-2, with 9 bases lining up with TRBD2. V lost 4 bases, J lost 4 bases, and 8 bases stayed unmatched. The CDR3 runs 16 residues. The germline V gene has CDR1 SGDLS and CDR2 YYNGEE. DNA for the CDR3: TGTGCCAGCAGCAATTCAGCGGGGGGTTTCACCGGGGAGCTGTTTTTT. This encodes CASSNSAGGFTGELFF.

This clonotype appeared many times. This chain uses TRBV29-1 with TRBJ2-6; 8 nucleotides agree with TRBD1. This CDR3 spans 15 amino acids. Germline assignment: CDR1 SQVTM and CDR2 ANQGSEA. V trimming: 5 bases; J trimming: 0 bases; junction bases outside the gene matches: 3. The CDR3 here is CSVKQGGSGANVLTF. The CDR3 DNA is TGCAGCGTTAAACAGGGGGGCTCTGGGGCCAACGTCCTGACTTTC.

This clonotype was counted between two and nine times. The rearrangement uses TRBV19 and TRBJ2-2; D gene ambiguous. The germline V and J ends were trimmed by 6 bases and 1 base, with 6 bases remaining between them. CDR3 length: 13 amino acids. Germline V gene data show CDR1 as LNHDA and CDR2 as SQIVND (reference sequence). CDR3 sequence reads: CASRNWNTGELFF. The CDR3 DNA sequence: TGTGCCAGTAGGAACTGGAACACCGGGGAGCTGTTTTTT.

At least ten counts were recorded for this clonotype. CDR3 sequence (DNA): TGTGCCAGCAGCTTAGAGGCTAGCGTGGCCAAAAACATTCAGTACTTC. This sequence encodes CASSLEASVAKNIQYF. V usage is TRBV7-2 and J usage is TRBJ2-4; D is perhaps TRBD2 (6 bases). Germline loops: CDR1 SGHTA, CDR2 FQGNSA. The CDR3 extends over 16 amino acids. Trimming removed 1 base from V and 1 base from J, with 11 bases in between.

The chain recombines TRBV7-2 with TRBJ2-6; no definite D call. Germline CDR1 and CDR2: SGHTA and FQGNSA. The CDR3 length is 15 residues. V was shortened by 2 bases and J by 0 bases, with 5 bases between the two germline ends. The CDR3 is CASSLRSSGANVLTF. In DNA form, the CDR3 reads TGTGCCAGCAGCTTACGGAGCTCTGGGGCCAACGTCCTGACTTTC. The entire variable domain, with the rest obtained from reference TRBV7-2 and TRBJ2-6, is as follows: GAGVSQSPSNKVTEKGKDVELRCDPISGHTALYWYRQSLGQGLEFLIYFQGNSAPDKSGLPSDRFSAERTGGSVSTLTIQRTQQEDSAVYLCASSLRSSGANVLTFGAGSRLTVL.

This clonotype was found many times. The V and J genes are TRBV12-3 or TRBV12-4 and TRBJ2-3, with TRBD2 matching over 11 bases. The CDR3 contains 15 residues. V gave up 5 bases and J gave up 8 bases; unmatched junction bases: 9. The CDR3 reads CASSNPGLAEFTQYF. DNA for the CDR3: TGTGCCAGCAGTAACCCGGGACTAGCGGAGTTTACGCAGTATTTT.

There are many counts of this clonotype. The genes are TRBV29-1 and TRBJ1-2; 9 nucleotides line up with TRBD1. Unmatched junction bases numbered 11, after V lost 7 bases and J lost 8 bases. The CDR3 covers 13 residues. Germline CDR1 SQVTM, CDR2 ANQGSEA. Here the CDR3 DNA reads TGCAGCGCTGACCCCCAACAGGGGGCGGGCTACACCTTC. The encoded protein is CSADPQQGAGYTF.